The TCR beta chain under discussion was sequenced for a study of CD8+ T cells in alopecia areata. Trimming stripped 7 bases from V and 5 bases from J, with 17 bases between. The CDR3 contains 14 residues. From germline, CDR1 is SNHLY and CDR2 FYNNEI. RNA was extracted and reverse transcribed into cDNA as the sequencing template. Here immunoSEQ multiplex PCR was the method, and the copy in TCRdb shows in-frame clones only, minus some. This sample has some 110,000 clones, with over 60% found just once. The sequence was obtained from a human donor in good health. Material for sequencing was CD4+ T cells sorted from blood. The rearrangement uses TRBV2 and TRBJ1-1; D gene ambiguous. In DNA, the CDR3 is TGTGCCAGCAATACGGGCCCTGGAGGGACTGAAGCTTTCTTT. Protein sequence: CASNTGPGGTEAFF.